Below are 21 T cell receptor beta chains sequenced from a single sample in a study of blood T cell repertoires in COVID-19. Assay used: immunoSEQ multiplex PCR; TCRdb lists only in-frame clones, some missing. The sample yields about 250,000 clones, about 85% seen once. Sequenced: peripheral blood. Receptor source: an older woman with active or convalescent COVID-19.

Only a few counts were recorded for this clone. The V call is TRBV19, the J call TRBJ1-6; D is unclear. CDR1 LNHDA and CDR2 SQIVND come from the germline V gene (reference sequence). V gave up 3 bases and J gave up 2 bases, with 8 bases separating them. The CDR3 is made up of 15 amino acids. In DNA, the CDR3 is TGTGCCAGTAGTATCGAGGGCGCCTATAATTCACCCCTCCACTTT. Amino acid sequence: CASSIEGAYNSPLHF.

V is TRBV27 and J is TRBJ1-4; D may be TRBD1 (5 bases). Trimming removed 0 bases at V and 4 bases at J, with 15 bases between. The CDR3 has 17 amino acids. The germline V gene has CDR1 MNHEY and CDR2 SMNVEV (reference sequence). The CDR3 protein is CASSLSHDSVSNEKLFF. The CDR3 DNA is TGTGCCAGCAGTTTATCGCACGACAGTGTCAGTAATGAAAAACTGTTTTTT. Using reference TRBV27 and TRBJ1-4 for the parts outside the CDR3, the full variable domain is EAQVTQNPRYLITVTGKKLTVTCSQNMNHEYMSWYRQDPGLGLRQIYYSMNVEVTDKGDVPEGYKVSRKEKRNFPLILESPSPNQTSLYFCASSLSHDSVSNEKLFFGSGTQLSVL.

The rearrangement links TRBV5-1 to TRBJ2-2, with TRBD1 matching over 8 bases. From germline, CDR1 is SGHRS and CDR2 YFSETQ. The CDR3 is 15 amino acids. After removal of 6 bases from V and 1 base from J, the junction contained 5 bases not matched to a gene. The CDR3 here is CASKIGQGNTGELFF. The DNA for the CDR3 is TGCGCCAGCAAGATCGGACAGGGGAACACCGGGGAGCTGTTTTTT. Supplemented by reference TRBV5-1 and TRBJ2-2, the full variable domain reads KAGVTQTPRYLIKTRGQQVTLSCSPISGHRSVSWYQQTPGQGLQFLFEYFSETQRNKGNFPGRFSGRQFSNSRSEMNVSTLELGDSALYLCASKIGQGNTGELFFGEGSRLTVL.

V is TRBV3-1 (or the pseudogene TRBV3-2) and J is TRBJ2-5, with D possibly being TRBD2 (6 bases). This CDR3 spans 15 amino acids. V gave up 3 bases and J gave up 5 bases, with 16 bases separating them. Per the germline V gene, CDR1 is LGHDT and CDR2 is YNNKEL (reference sequence). The CDR3 DNA follows: TGTGCCAGCAGCCACCCGGGACTCGAAGGGGAGACCCAGTACTTC. Translated, it gives CASSHPGLEGETQYF.

Here the CDR3 reads CASSEWDSYTEAFF. Written as DNA, the CDR3 is TGTGCCAGCAGTGAGTGGGACAGTTACACTGAAGCTTTCTTT. The genes are TRBV2 and TRBJ1-1; 7 positions agree with TRBD1. Germline loops: CDR1 SNHLY, CDR2 FYNNEI. V dropped 3 bases and J dropped 3; count of bases not matched to a gene: 4. There are 14 residues in the CDR3.

The chain employs TRBV10-3 and TRBJ2-5; D might be TRBD2 (5 bases). This CDR3 is built from 16 residues. Germline loops: CDR1 ENHRY, CDR2 SYGVKD. Trimming stripped 3 bases from V and 3 bases from J, with 17 bases between. For the CDR3, the DNA is TGTGCCATCAGTGATTCCGTTGGACTCGGGAAAGAGACCCAGTACTTC. Amino acid sequence: CAISDSVGLGKETQYF.

This chain uses TRBV19 with TRBJ2-3; TRBD1 matches 7 bases. The CDR3 covers 17 residues. Germline lookup yields CDR1 LNHDA and CDR2 SQIVND (reference sequence). The V gene end was trimmed by 1 base and the J gene end by 5 bases; junction bases not matched to a gene: 12. The CDR3 DNA follows: TGTGCCAGTAGTATAGCCCCGGTGAAGGGGGCAGGAGATACGCAGTATTTT. Translating it yields CASSIAPVKGAGDTQYF. The variable domain in full, completed from reference TRBV19 and TRBJ2-3, reads DGGITQSPKYLFRKEGQNVTLSCEQNLNHDAMYWYRQDPGQGLRLIYYSQIVNDFQKGDIAEGYSVSREKKESFPLTVTSAQKNPTAFYLCASSIAPVKGAGDTQYFGPGTRLTVL.

This clone was observed a single time. The chain recombines TRBV4-2 with TRBJ1-1; 9 bases fit TRBD1. With 4 bases clipped from V and 5 bases from J, the junction kept 11 bases outside the gene matches. Per germline, CDR1 LGHNA and CDR2 YNFKEQ. The CDR3 spans 16 residues. The CDR3 coding sequence is TGTGCCAGCAGCCGCGTGGGGGACAGGGTGGTAACTGAAGCTTTCTTT. It codes for CASSRVGDRVVTEAFF.

V and J are TRBV3-1 (or the pseudogene TRBV3-2) and TRBJ2-3, with D maybe TRBD1 (6 bases). The CDR3 is 14 amino acids. The ends were cut back, 4 bases at V and 4 bases at J, with 12 bases in the middle. Germline CDR1 is LGHDT and CDR2 is YNNKEL (reference sequence). The DNA for the CDR3 is TGTGCCAGCAGCCCCGGATCAGGGGCAGATACGCAGTATTTT. Translating it yields CASSPGSGADTQYF.

The J gene is TRBJ2-7, the V gene TRBV7-8; the match to TRBD2 covers 10 bases. CDR1 SGHVS and CDR2 FQNEAQ come from the germline V gene. V lost 2 bases to trimming and J lost 6 bases; unmatched junction nucleotides: 10. This CDR3 has 16 amino acids. This CDR3 is CASSLRSSGSVVEQYF. In DNA, the CDR3 is TGTGCCAGCAGCTTACGGTCTAGCGGGAGTGTCGTCGAGCAGTACTTC.

The chain links TRBV28 to TRBJ1-6, with TRBD1 matching over 11 bases. This CDR3 has 17 residues. Germline values: CDR1 MDHEN, CDR2 SYDVKM. V gave up 3 bases and J gave up 8 bases; unmatched junction bases: 9. The CDR3 protein is CASSLVTPGQGDSPLHF. The DNA of the CDR3 is TGTGCCAGCAGTTTGGTGACGCCGGGACAGGGGGATTCACCCCTCCACTTT.

This chain links TRBV27 with TRBJ2-1; tentative D call: TRBD2 (5 bases). This CDR3 spans 14 amino acids. Germline V lookup: CDR1 MNHEY, CDR2 SMNVEV (reference sequence). The V end lost 5 bases, the J end lost 0 bases, and 8 bases lay between the germline ends. CDR3 protein: CASSLGSSYNEQFF. The CDR3 DNA reads TGTGCCAGCAGTCTGGGGAGCTCCTACAATGAGCAGTTCTTC.

This clone was recorded a few times. The chain carries TRBV11-2 and TRBJ2-3; D is ambiguous. Trimming stripped 5 bases from V and 7 bases from J, with 16 bases between. The germline CDR1 and CDR2 sequences are SGHAT and FQNNGV. CDR3 length: 14 residues. CDR3 DNA sequence: TGTGCCAGCAGCCCGGCCCTAGGTCCGTATACGCAGTATTTT. Translation: CASSPALGPYTQYF. The full variable domain, completed using reference TRBV11-2 and TRBJ2-3, is EAGVAQSPRYKIIEKRQSVAFWCNPISGHATLYWYQQILGQGPKLLIQFQNNGVVDDSQLPKDRFSAERLKGVDSTLKIQPAKLEDSAVYLCASSPALGPYTQYFGPGTRLTVL.

The chain uses TRBV7-9 and TRBJ1-2; possible D gene TRBD1, 6 bases. The CDR3 is made up of 13 amino acids. The ends were cut back, 5 bases at V and 3 bases at J, with 10 bases in the middle. From germline, CDR1 is SEHNR and CDR2 FQNEAQ (reference sequence). The CDR3 DNA follows: TGTGCCAGCAGCAATACAGGGTACTATGGCTACACCTTC. It translates to CASSNTGYYGYTF.

The chain has TRBV6-5 and TRBJ2-3, with a weak D call TRBD1 (6 bases). CDR3 length: 15 residues. Germline-derived CDR1 and CDR2 are MNHEY and SVGAGI. The V end lost 4 bases, the J end lost 2 bases, and 13 bases lay between the germline ends. This CDR3 is CASSLQGRFTDTQYF. In nucleotides, the CDR3 is TGTGCCAGCAGTTTACAGGGCCGGTTCACAGATACGCAGTATTTT.

The V call is TRBV9, the J call TRBJ2-1; 8 bases line up with TRBD2. CDR1 SGDLS and CDR2 YYNGEE come from the germline V gene. V trimming: 4 bases; J trimming: 10 bases; junction bases outside the gene matches: 10. The CDR3 has 14 amino acids. The CDR3 sequence is CASSPSGSSYEQFF. In nucleotides, the CDR3 is TGTGCCAGCAGCCCCAGCGGGAGCTCCTACGAGCAGTTCTTC.

This clone occurred once. This chain joins TRBV9 and TRBJ2-3; perhaps TRBD2 as D (6 bases). V gave up 0 bases and J gave up 2 bases, with 13 bases separating them. Germline-derived CDR1 and CDR2 are SGDLS and YYNGEE. This CDR3 comprises 16 residues. The chain's CDR3 is CASSVGGVALTDTQYF. The CDR3 nucleotides read TGTGCCAGCAGCGTAGGCGGGGTAGCCCTCACAGATACGCAGTATTTT.

This clone has only a few counts. The chain links TRBV5-1 to TRBJ2-5; D not resolved. Germline CDR1 and CDR2: SGHRS and YFSETQ. This CDR3 has 15 amino acids. The V end was cut by 1 base, the J end by 0 bases, with 10 bases between. The CDR3 loop is CASSLTSTYQETQYF. The CDR3 DNA is TGCGCCAGCAGCTTGACCTCTACGTACCAAGAGACCCAGTACTTC.

The chain is built from TRBV19 and TRBJ2-4, with 7 bases matching TRBD2. CDR3 size: 17 residues. After removal of 1 base from V and 2 bases from J, the junction contained 8 bases not matched to a gene. The V gene's germline CDR1 is LNHDA and CDR2 SQIVND (reference sequence). CDR3 loop: CASSIGGGTLSKNIQYF. DNA of the CDR3: TGTGCCAGTAGTATAGGGGGGGGGACCCTTTCCAAAAACATTCAGTACTTC. The complete variable domain, with remaining parts taken from reference TRBV19 and TRBJ2-4, reads DGGITQSPKYLFRKEGQNVTLSCEQNLNHDAMYWYRQDPGQGLRLIYYSQIVNDFQKGDIAEGYSVSREKKESFPLTVTSAQKNPTAFYLCASSIGGGTLSKNIQYFGAGTRLSVL.

V is TRBV25-1 and J is TRBJ1-2; D possibly corresponds to TRBD1 (5 bases). The CDR3 extends over 13 amino acids. Trimming stripped 7 bases from V and 0 bases from J, with 9 bases between. Germline loops: CDR1 MGHDK, CDR2 SYGVNS. The CDR3 nucleotides read TGTGCCAGCACCGACAGTCCTAACTATGGCTACACCTTC. Translation gives CASTDSPNYGYTF.

This clone was counted only a few times. The rearrangement links TRBV19 to TRBJ2-2; perhaps TRBD2 as D (6 bases). The V gene lost 5 bases and the J gene lost 5 bases, with 15 bases spanning the gap. The germline gives CDR1 LNHDA, CDR2 SQIVND (reference sequence). The CDR3 contains 15 residues. The CDR3 DNA reads as TGTGCCAGTAGTGCTAAGCCTAGCGAAACCGGGGAGCTGTTTTTT. This gives the protein CASSAKPSETGELFF.